This TCR beta chain was recorded in a study of blood T cell repertoires in COVID-19. Study overall: Sources were T cells, B-cell-depleted T cells, or PBMCs; the material itself was cDNA or gDNA.

TCRdb's copy holds only in-frame clones and misses some; the assay was immunoSEQ multiplex PCR. The sample has 70,000 or so clones; around 82% are singletons. This clone has a single count. J was trimmed by 5 bases and V by 6 bases; bases with no gene match: 12. Germline-derived CDR1 and CDR2 are SQVTM and ANQGSEA. The CDR3 loop spans 17 amino acids. The gene calls are TRBV29-1 and TRBJ2-5; TRBD2 matches 16 bases. The source of this sequence is a human donor in a cohort sampled during active COVID-19. The sequenced sample was peripheral blood. The CDR3 here is CSVGTSGRAGSGETQYF. CDR3 in DNA: TGCAGCGTCGGGACTAGCGGGAGGGCGGGCTCAGGGGAGACCCAGTACTTC.